This T cell receptor (beta chain) was recovered during a study of beta chain features in type 1 diabetes. The study's findings and limits: TCRB CDR3s from Type 1 diabetes patients were moderately but significantly shorter in all four CD4+ subsets. Naive, central memory and Treg TCRB repertoires appeared more alike in patients than in healthy donors.

The length of the CDR3 is 19 residues. Trimming took 4 bases from V and 0 from J, leaving 24 bases between them. The germline V gene encodes CDR1 SGHDN and CDR2 FVKESK. Concerning this clone itself: What it binds is unknown.

Via the markers CD45RO/CCR7/CD25/CD127/CD95/CD27, stem cell-like memory, regulatory, central memory and naive CD4+ cells were sorted. TCRB transcripts that were expressed got sequenced, as all of the isolated RNA had been reverse transcribed. Naive, central memory and regulatory T cell samples yielded about 4 million reads on average. Profiled with immunoSEQ multiplex PCR; TCRdb holds only in-frame clones, not every one. The sample records 130,000 or so clones, about a sixth being singletons. The sample comprised central memory CD4+ T cells from blood. The receptor was isolated from a man aged 25 to 40 with type 1 diabetes. The genes are TRBV14 and TRBJ1-1; D might be TRBD1 (6 bases). The CDR3 region is CASSPYMGRGQGMNTEAFF. CDR3 nucleotides: TGTGCCAGCAGCCCATATATGGGCCGGGGGCAGGGTATGAACACTGAAGCTTTCTTT.